Listed below are T cell receptor beta chains from one sample, sequenced in a study of prognosis after radiotherapy for stage I lung cancer. TCRdb ran MiXCR on the multiplex PCR reads and lists one entry per CDR3 protein. The sample carries about 22,000 distinct CDR3 sequences, about 37% recorded once. The sequenced sample was PBMCs, obtained before or after stereotactic body radiation therapy (not recorded which). Receptor source: a donor at least 50 years old with non-small cell lung cancer. CDR3s include the opening cysteine and the closing phenylalanine or tryptophan. The D gene is left open where the match is weak. Clone size appears in some rows only: once, few, many, or a class for an expanded clone.

V: TRBV2
size: many
D: -
length: 13
J: TRBJ2-2
DNA: TGTGCCAGCAGTGAAGACTTAACCGGGGAGCTGTTTTTT
CDR3: CASSEDLTGELFF

V: TRBV7-9
size: -
D: -
length: 14
J: TRBJ2-3
DNA: TGTGCCAGCAGCTTACGGCAGGCTACAGATACGCAGTATTTT
CDR3: CASSLRQATDTQYF

V: TRBV5-1
size: many
D: -
length: 13
J: TRBJ2-3
DNA: TGCGCCAGCAGCTTGGAGAGTGGAGATACGCAGTATTTT
CDR3: CASSLESGDTQYF

V: TRBV10-3
size: many
D: -
length: 14
J: TRBJ1-1
DNA: TGTGCCATCACCACCGGGGCAATGAACACTGAAGCTTTCTTT
CDR3: CAITTGAMNTEAFF

V: TRBV5-4
size: many
D: -
length: 15
J: TRBJ1-2
DNA: TGTGCCAGCAGCCTTGGGACCGCTCCTTTCTATGGCTACACCTTC
CDR3: CASSLGTAPFYGYTF

V: TRBV6-1
size: many
D: TRBD1
length: 16
J: TRBJ2-7
DNA: TGTGCCAGCAGTAACCTGATAGGGACAGGTCGGTACGAGCAGTACTTC
CDR3: CASSNLIGTGRYEQYF

V: TRBV28
size: many
D: -
length: 12
J: TRBJ1-1
DNA: TGTGCCAGCAAAGCTCTGAACACTGAAGCTTTCTTT
CDR3: CASKALNTEAFF

V: TRBV6-2/TRBV6-3
size: once
D: -
length: 13
J: TRBJ1-2
DNA: TGTGCCAGCAGAGGCCAGGGAGAATATGGCTACACCTTC
CDR3: CASRGQGEYGYTF

V: TRBV12-3/TRBV12-4
size: -
D: -
length: 15
J: TRBJ2-2
DNA: TGTGCCAGCAGAGGGACAAACTTGGCCAACGGGGAGCTGTTTTTT
CDR3: CASRGTNLANGELFF

V: TRBV18
size: -
D: -
length: 13
J: TRBJ2-3
DNA: TGTGCCAGCTCAGGGACTAGCACAGATACGCAGTATTTT
CDR3: CASSGTSTDTQYF

V: TRBV20-1
size: -
D: TRBD1
length: 15
J: TRBJ2-3
DNA: TGCAGTGCTAGAGATCCTCGACAGGGCCCAGGTACGCAGTATTTT
CDR3: CSARDPRQGPGTQYF

V: TRBV3-1
size: many
D: TRBD1
length: 15
J: TRBJ1-6
DNA: TGTGCCAGCAGCCAAGAAGGGGGCAATGATTCACCCCTCCACTTT
CDR3: CASSQEGGNDSPLHF

V: TRBV24-1
size: many
D: TRBD2
length: 16
J: TRBJ2-7
DNA: TGTGCCACCAGTGACACCGGGACTAGCCAAGCCTACGAGCAGTACTTC
CDR3: CATSDTGTSQAYEQYF

V: TRBV11-2
size: many
D: -
length: 15
J: TRBJ2-1
DNA: TGTGCCAGCAGCCTCGGGGGTAGTTCCGGGGATGAGCAGTTCTTC
CDR3: CASSLGGSSGDEQFF

V: TRBV27
size: -
D: -
length: 15
J: TRBJ1-1
DNA: TGTGCCAGCAATATTGCCCTGGGGGGTGTCACTGAAGCTTTCTTT
CDR3: CASNIALGGVTEAFF

V: TRBV20-1
size: many
D: -
length: 12
J: TRBJ2-1
DNA: TGCAGTGCTAGTAGGGCCTACAATGAGCAGTTCTTC
CDR3: CSASRAYNEQFF

V: TRBV30
size: -
D: -
length: 13
J: TRBJ2-1
DNA: TGTGCATGGAGCCGGGCCTCCTACAATGAGCAGTTCTTC
CDR3: CAWSRASYNEQFF